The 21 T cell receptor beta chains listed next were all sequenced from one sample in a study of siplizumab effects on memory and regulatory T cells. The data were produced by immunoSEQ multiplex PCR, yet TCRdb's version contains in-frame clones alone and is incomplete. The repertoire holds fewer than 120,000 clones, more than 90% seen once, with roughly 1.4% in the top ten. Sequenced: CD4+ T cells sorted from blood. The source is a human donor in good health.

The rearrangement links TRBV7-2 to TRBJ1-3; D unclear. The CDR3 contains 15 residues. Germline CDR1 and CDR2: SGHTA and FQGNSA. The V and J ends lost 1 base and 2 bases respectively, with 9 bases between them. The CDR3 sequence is CASSLDSSTGNTIYF. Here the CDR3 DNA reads TGTGCCAGCAGCTTAGACAGTTCTACTGGAAACACCATATATTTT.

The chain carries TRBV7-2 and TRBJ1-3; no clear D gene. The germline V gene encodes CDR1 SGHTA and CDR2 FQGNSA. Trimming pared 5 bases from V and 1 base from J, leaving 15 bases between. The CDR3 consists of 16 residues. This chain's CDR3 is CASSPYIPTSGNTIYF. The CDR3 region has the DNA TGTGCCAGCAGCCCTTACATTCCTACTTCTGGAAACACCATATATTTT.

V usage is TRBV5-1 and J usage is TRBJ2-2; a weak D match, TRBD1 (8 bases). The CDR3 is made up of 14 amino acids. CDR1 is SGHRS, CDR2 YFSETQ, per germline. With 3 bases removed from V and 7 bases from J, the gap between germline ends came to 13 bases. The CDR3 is CASSSDREGGELFF. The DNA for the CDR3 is TGCGCCAGCAGCTCGGACAGGGAGGGCGGGGAGCTGTTTTTT.

The CDR3 loop is CASSPPSSSGNTIYF. The DNA for the CDR3 is TGTGCCAGCTCACCACCGTCCAGCTCCGGAAACACCATATATTTT. The chain recombines TRBV18 with TRBJ1-3; no reliable D call. Germline CDR1 reads KGHSH; CDR2 reads LQKENI. Trimming left V 0 bases short and J 4 bases short, with 10 bases between. The CDR3 sequence is 15 residues long. The full variable domain, completed using reference TRBV18 and TRBJ1-3, is NAGVMQNPRHLVRRRGQEARLRCSPMKGHSHVYWYRQLPEEGLKFMVYLQKENIIDESGMPKERFSAEFPKEGPSILRIQQVVRGDSAAYFCASSPPSSSGNTIYFGEGSWLTVV.

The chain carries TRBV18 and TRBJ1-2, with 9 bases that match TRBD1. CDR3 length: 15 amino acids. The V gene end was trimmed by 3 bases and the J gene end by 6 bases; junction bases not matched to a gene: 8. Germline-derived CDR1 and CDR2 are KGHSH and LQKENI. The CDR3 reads CASSPAQGQGDGYTF. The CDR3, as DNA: TGTGCCAGCTCACCCGCGCAGGGACAGGGTGATGGCTACACCTTC.

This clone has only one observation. The CDR3 DNA is TGTGCCAGCACTCCCCGGGGGGGCCGGGACACCGGGGAGCTGTTTTTT. Amino acid sequence: CASTPRGGRDTGELFF. The V and J genes are TRBV2 and TRBJ2-2, with TRBD2 matching over 8 bases. Germline V gene lookup returns CDR1 SNHLY and CDR2 FYNNEI. The V and J ends lost 7 bases and 3 bases, in that order; junction bases with no gene match: 10. The CDR3 consists of 16 residues.

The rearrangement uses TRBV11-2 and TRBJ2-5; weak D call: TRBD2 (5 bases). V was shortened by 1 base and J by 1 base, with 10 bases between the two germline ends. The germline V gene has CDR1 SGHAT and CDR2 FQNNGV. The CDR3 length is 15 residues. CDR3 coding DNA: TGTGCCAGCAGCTTAGGAGGGCCAGGCCAAGAGACCCAGTACTTC. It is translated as CASSLGGPGQETQYF.

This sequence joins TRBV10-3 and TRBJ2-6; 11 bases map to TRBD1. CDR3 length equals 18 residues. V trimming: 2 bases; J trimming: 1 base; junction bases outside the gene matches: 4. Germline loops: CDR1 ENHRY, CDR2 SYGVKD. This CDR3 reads CAISERTGGASGANVLTF. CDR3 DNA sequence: TGTGCCATCAGTGAGCGGACAGGGGGCGCTTCTGGGGCCAACGTCCTGACTTTC.

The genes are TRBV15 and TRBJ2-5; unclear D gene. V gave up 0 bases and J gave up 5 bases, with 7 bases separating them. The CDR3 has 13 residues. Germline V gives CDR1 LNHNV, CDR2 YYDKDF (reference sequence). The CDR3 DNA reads TGTGCCACCAGCAGAGATTCCACGGAGACCCAGTACTTC. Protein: CATSRDSTETQYF.

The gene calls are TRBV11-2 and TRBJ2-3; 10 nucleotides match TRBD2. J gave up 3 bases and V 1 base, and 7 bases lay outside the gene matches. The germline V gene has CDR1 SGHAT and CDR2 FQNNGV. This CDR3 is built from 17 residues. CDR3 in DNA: TGTGCCAGCAGCTTAGGACCTAGCGGGAGCGGTACAGATACGCAGTATTTT. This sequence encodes CASSLGPSGSGTDTQYF.

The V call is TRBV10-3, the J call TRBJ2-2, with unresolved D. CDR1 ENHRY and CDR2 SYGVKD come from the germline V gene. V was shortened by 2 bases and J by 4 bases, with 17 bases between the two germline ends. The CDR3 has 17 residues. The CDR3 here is CAISETEGPGPTGELFF. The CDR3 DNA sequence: TGTGCCATCAGTGAGACGGAAGGACCCGGGCCCACCGGGGAGCTGTTTTTT.

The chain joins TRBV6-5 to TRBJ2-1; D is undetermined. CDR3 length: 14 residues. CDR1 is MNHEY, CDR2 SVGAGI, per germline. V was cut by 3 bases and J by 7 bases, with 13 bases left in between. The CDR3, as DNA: TGTGCCAGCAGTTATTCCCCAGCCATGAATGAGCAGTTCTTC. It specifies CASSYSPAMNEQFF.

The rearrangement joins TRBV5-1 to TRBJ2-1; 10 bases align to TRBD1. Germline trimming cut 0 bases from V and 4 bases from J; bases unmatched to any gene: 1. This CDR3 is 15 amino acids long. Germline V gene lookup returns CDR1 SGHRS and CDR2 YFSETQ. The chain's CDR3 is CASSLAGQGYNEQFF. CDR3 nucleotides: TGCGCCAGCAGCTTGGCGGGACAGGGGTACAATGAGCAGTTCTTC. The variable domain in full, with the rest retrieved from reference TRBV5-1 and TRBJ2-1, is KAGVTQTPRYLIKTRGQQVTLSCSPISGHRSVSWYQQTPGQGLQFLFEYFSETQRNKGNFPGRFSGRQFSNSRSEMNVSTLELGDSALYLCASSLAGQGYNEQFFGPGTRLTVL.

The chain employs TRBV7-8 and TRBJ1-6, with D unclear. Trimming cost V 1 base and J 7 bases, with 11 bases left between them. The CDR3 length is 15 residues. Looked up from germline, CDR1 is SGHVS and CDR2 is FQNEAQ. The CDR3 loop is CASSLVRGLNSPLHF. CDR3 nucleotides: TGTGCCAGCAGCTTAGTGCGGGGTCTGAATTCACCCCTCCACTTT.

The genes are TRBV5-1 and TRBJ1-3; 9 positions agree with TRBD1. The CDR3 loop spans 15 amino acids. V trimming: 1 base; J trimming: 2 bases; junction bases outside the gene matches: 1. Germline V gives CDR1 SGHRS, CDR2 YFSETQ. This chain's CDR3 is CASSLRTGAGNTIYF. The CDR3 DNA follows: TGCGCCAGCAGCTTGCGGACAGGGGCTGGAAACACCATATATTTT. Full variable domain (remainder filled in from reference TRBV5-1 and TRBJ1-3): KAGVTQTPRYLIKTRGQQVTLSCSPISGHRSVSWYQQTPGQGLQFLFEYFSETQRNKGNFPGRFSGRQFSNSRSEMNVSTLELGDSALYLCASSLRTGAGNTIYFGEGSWLTVV.

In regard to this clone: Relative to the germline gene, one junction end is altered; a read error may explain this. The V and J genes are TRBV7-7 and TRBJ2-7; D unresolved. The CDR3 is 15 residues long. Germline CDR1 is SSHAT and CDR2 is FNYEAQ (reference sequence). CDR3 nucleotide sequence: TGTGCTAGCAGCCCTCAGCGCTCTCCCTCCTACGAGCAGTACTTC. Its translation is CASSPQRSPSYEQYF.

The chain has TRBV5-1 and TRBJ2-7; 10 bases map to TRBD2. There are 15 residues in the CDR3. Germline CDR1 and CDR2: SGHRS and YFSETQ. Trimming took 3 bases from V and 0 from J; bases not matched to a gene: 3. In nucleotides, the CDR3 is TGCGCCAGCAGCTGGACTAGCGGCGGCTCCTACGAGCAGTACTTC. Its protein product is CASSWTSGGSYEQYF.

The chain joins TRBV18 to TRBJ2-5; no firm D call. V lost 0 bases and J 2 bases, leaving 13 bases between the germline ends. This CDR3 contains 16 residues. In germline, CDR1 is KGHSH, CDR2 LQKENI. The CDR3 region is CASSPPGIVGQETQYF. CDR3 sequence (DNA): TGTGCCAGCTCACCACCGGGGATAGTGGGACAAGAGACCCAGTACTTC.

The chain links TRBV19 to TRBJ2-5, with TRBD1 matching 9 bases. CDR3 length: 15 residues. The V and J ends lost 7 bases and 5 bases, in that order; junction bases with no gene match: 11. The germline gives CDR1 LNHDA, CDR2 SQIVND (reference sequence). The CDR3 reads CASKVPGQGRETQYF. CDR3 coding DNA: TGTGCCAGTAAAGTCCCGGGACAGGGTCGGGAGACCCAGTACTTC.

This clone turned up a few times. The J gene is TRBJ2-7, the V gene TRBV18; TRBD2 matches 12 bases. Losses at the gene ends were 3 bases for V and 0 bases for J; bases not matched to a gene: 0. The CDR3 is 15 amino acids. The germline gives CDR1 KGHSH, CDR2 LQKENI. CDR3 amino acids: CASSPTSGSSYEQYF. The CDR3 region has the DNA TGTGCCAGCTCACCGACTAGCGGGAGCTCCTACGAGCAGTACTTC.

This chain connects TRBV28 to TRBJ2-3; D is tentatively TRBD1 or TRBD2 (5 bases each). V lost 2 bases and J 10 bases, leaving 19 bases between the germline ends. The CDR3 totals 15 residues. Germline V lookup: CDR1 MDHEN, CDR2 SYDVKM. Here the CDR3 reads CASSLVGQRGDSQYF. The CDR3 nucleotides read TGTGCCAGCAGTTTAGTGGGGCAGAGGGGCGATTCGCAGTATTTT.